This TCR beta chain was observed in a study of shared clonotypes between healthy human individuals. For the study at large: The plates for each donor numbered three CD4 naive, three CD4 memory, two CD8 naive and one CD8 memory. The study, taken as a whole, reports: Generally, naive subsets came out with larger estimated richness than memory subsets.

Remarks on this clone: Its antigen is still unknown.

Only in-frame clones appear in the TCRdb table, and some are missing; sequencing was by immunoSEQ multiplex PCR. Among approximately 710,000 clones listed, 90% were seen once. The CDR3 has 13 residues. CDR1 is MNHEY and CDR2 is SMNVEV in the germline V gene (reference sequence). V lost 1 base and J 9 bases, leaving 10 bases between the germline ends. This receptor was identified in a man aged 18 to 30 in good health. Some clones in this sample may be carry-over from other donors' samples. The V gene is TRBV27, the J gene TRBJ1-5; D remains unclear. Source material: memory CD8+ T cells from PBMCs. Subset reported: CD45RO+ cells pooled with CCR7-negative TemRA cells. This CDR3 reads CASSLLPARPQHF. The DNA for the CDR3 is TGTGCCAGCAGTTTATTGCCCGCCCGGCCCCAGCATTTT.